This TCR beta chain comes out of a study of graft-versus-host responses after intestinal transplantation. At the level of the study: The whole recipient group had anti-thymocyte globulin induction followed by tacrolimus and steroids for 2 to 3 years. Study observations and caveats: Peak circulating GvH clone levels were associated with early post-transplant HvG declines.

The repertoire was sequenced with immunoSEQ multiplex PCR; TCRdb's copy has only in-frame clones and lacks some. Of 20,000 to 30,000 clones detected, 90% to 95% appear once; the ten largest clones hold approximately 2%. The CDR3 spans 18 residues. V lost 2 bases and J lost 1, with 18 bases in between. Germline V gene data show CDR1 as MDHEN and CDR2 as SYDVKM. To note about this clone: Its target is not known.

The receptor was isolated from a human patient who received an intestinal transplant, so some T cells may come from the graft donor. The chain recombines TRBV28 with TRBJ2-4; D could derive from TRBD1 or TRBD2 (5 bases each). The source was PBMCs, collected approximately 38 days after intestinal transplant. In DNA form, the CDR3 reads TGTGCCAGCAGTTTACTGGTTTCCAGGGACCCCGCCAAAAACATTCAGTACTTC. It codes for CASSLLVSRDPAKNIQYF.